A single T cell receptor (beta chain) is shown here with its context. Per the original methods: Counts of nucleated cells, estimated from reference gene primer amplification, were obtained. Using immunoSEQ multiplex PCR, the repertoire was profiled, and TCRdb retains in-frame clones only, with some absent. Clone size and V and J calls were adopted from that table, with D and trimming inferred from the DNA. The table includes about 180,000 clones, approximately 87% detected once. The data are from a study of blood T cell repertoires in COVID-19. Study in general: Whether acute or convalescent, the COVID-19 samples came from the United States, Italy and Spain. T cells, B-cell-depleted T cells, or PBMCs supplied cDNA or gDNA.

From germline, CDR1 is MNHEY and CDR2 SVGAGI. The CDR3 is made up of 16 amino acids. The V gene end was trimmed by 4 bases and the J gene end by 3 bases; junction bases not matched to a gene: 6. The sequence was collected from a man aged 65 to 85 with active or convalescent COVID-19. The chain has TRBV6-5 and TRBJ2-1; 10 bases match TRBD2. Sequenced material: peripheral blood. The CDR3 DNA reads as TGTGCCAGCAGTTCCGACACTAGCGGGGTCTACAATGAGCAGTTCTTC. It is translated as CASSSDTSGVYNEQFF.